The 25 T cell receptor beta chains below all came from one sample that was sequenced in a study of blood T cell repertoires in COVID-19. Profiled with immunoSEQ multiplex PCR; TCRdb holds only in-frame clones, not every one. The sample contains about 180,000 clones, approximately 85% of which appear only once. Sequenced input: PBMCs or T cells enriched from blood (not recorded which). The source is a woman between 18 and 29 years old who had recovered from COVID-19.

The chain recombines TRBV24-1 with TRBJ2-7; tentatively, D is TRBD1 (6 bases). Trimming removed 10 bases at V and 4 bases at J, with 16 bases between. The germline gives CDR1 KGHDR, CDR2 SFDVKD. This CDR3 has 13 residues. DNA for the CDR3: TGTGCCACGAGTACAGGGTACGCTTACGAGCAGTACTTC. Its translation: CATSTGYAYEQYF.

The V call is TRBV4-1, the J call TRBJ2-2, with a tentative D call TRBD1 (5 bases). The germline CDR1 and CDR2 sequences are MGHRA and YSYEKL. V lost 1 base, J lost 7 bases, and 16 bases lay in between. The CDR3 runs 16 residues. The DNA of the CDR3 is TGCGCCAGCAGCCAAGGGCCCCGTTTTCAGGGCGGGGAGCTGTTTTTT. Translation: CASSQGPRFQGGELFF.

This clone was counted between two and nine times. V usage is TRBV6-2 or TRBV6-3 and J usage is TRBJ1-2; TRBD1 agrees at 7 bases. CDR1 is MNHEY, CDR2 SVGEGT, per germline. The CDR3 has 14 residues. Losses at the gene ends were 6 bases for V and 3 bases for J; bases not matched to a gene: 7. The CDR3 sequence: CASSEPGQHYGYTF. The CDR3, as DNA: TGTGCCAGCAGCGAACCGGGACAGCACTATGGCTACACCTTC.

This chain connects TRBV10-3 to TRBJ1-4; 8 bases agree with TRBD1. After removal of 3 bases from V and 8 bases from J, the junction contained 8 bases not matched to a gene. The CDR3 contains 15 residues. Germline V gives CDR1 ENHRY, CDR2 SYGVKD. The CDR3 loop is CAISDRTGQGEKLFF. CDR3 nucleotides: TGTGCCATCAGTGATCGGACAGGGCAGGGGGAAAAACTGTTTTTT.

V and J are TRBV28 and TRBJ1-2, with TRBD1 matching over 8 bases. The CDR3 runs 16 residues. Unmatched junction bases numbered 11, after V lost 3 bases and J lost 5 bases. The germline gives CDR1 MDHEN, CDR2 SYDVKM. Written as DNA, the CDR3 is TGTGCCAGCAGTTTCTTGTCTGGACAGGGAGCGTATGGCTACACCTTC. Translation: CASSFLSGQGAYGYTF.

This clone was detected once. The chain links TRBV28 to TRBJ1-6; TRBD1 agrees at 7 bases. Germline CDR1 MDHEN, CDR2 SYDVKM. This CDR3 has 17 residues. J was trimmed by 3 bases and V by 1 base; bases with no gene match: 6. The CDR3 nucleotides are TGTGCCAGCAGTTTATCCGGGACAGTTTTCTATAATTCACCCCTCCACTTT. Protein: CASSLSGTVFYNSPLHF.

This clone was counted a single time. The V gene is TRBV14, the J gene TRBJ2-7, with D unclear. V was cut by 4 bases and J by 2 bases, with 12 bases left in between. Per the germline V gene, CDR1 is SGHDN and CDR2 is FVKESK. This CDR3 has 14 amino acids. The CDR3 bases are TGTGCCAGCAGCCGAAGTATAGTCCCCTACGAGCAGTACTTC. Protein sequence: CASSRSIVPYEQYF.

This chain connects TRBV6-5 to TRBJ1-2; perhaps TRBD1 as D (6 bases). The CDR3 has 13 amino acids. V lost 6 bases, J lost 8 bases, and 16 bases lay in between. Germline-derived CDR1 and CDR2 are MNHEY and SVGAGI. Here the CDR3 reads CASSQDRSGGYTF. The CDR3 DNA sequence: TGTGCCAGCAGCCAAGACAGGTCGGGGGGCTACACCTTC.

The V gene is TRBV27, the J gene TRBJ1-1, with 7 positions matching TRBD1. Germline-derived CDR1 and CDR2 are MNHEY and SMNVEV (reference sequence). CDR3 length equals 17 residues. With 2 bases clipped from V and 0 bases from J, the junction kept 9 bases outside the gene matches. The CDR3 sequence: CASSLVAGGIMNTEAFF. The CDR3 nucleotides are TGTGCCAGCAGTTTAGTCGCAGGGGGGATTATGAACACTGAAGCTTTCTTT.

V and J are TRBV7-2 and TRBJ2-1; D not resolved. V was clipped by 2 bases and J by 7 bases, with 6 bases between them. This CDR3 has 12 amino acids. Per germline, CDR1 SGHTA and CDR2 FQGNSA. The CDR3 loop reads CASSLIRNEQFF. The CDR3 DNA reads TGTGCCAGCAGCTTAATTCGTAATGAGCAGTTCTTC.

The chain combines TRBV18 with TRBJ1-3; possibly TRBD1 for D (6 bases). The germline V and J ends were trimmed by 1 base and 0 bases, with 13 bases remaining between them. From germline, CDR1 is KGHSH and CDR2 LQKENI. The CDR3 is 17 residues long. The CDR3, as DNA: TGTGCCAGCTCACCACGGGCAGGGGACACCTCTGGAAACACCATATATTTT. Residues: CASSPRAGDTSGNTIYF.

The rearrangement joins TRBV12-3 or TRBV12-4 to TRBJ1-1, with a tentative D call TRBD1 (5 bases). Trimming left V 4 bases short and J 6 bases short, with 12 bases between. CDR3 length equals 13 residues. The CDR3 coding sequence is TGTGCCAGCAGTTGGGGCGGGGGAGCTGAAGCTTTCTTT. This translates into CASSWGGGAEAFF.

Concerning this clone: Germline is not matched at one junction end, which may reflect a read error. CDR3 residues: CATSGDRGEQFF. CDR3 nucleotide sequence: TGTGCCACCAGCGGAGACAGGGGCGAGCAGTTCTTC. J is TRBJ2-1 and V is TRBV15; 8 nucleotides match TRBD1. CDR3 length: 12 amino acids. Germline V gene data show CDR1 as LNHNV and CDR2 as YYDKDF (reference sequence).

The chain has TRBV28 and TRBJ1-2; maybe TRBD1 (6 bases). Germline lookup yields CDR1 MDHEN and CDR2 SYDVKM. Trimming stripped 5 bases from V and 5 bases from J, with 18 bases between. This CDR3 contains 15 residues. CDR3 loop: CASSRRPGDSYGYTF. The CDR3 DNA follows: TGTGCCAGCAGTCGGCGGCCAGGGGATTCGTATGGCTACACCTTC.

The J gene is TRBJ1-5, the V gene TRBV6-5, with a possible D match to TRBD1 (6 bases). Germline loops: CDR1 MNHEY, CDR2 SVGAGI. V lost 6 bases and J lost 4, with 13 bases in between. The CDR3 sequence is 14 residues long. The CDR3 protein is CASRQGSPNQPQHF. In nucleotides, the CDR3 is TGTGCCAGCAGACAGGGTTCCCCAAATCAGCCCCAGCATTTT.

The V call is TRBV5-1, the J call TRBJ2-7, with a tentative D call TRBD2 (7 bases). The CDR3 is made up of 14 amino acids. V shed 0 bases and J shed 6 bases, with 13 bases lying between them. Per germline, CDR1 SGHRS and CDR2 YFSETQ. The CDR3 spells CASSLASGGREQYF. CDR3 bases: TGCGCCAGCAGCTTGGCCTCGGGGGGCCGCGAGCAGTACTTC.

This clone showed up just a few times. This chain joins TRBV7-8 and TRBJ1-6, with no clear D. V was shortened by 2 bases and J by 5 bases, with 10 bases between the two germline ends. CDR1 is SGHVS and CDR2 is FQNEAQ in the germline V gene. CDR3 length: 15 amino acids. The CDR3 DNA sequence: TGTGCCAGCAGCTTAAGGCGGATAAATAATTCACCCCTCCACTTT. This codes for CASSLRRINNSPLHF.

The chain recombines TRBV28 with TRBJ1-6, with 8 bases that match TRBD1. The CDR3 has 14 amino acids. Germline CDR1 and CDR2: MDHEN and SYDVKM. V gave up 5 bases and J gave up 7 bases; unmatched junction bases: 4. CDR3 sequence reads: CASSRGQGNSPLHF. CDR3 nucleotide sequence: TGTGCCAGCAGTCGAGGACAGGGAAATTCACCCCTCCACTTT. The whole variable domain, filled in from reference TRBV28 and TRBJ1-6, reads DVKVTQSSRYLVKRTGEKVFLECVQDMDHENMFWYRQDPGLGLRLIYFSYDVKMKEKGDIPEGYSVSREKKERFSLILESASTNQTSMYLCASSRGQGNSPLHFGNGTRLTVT.

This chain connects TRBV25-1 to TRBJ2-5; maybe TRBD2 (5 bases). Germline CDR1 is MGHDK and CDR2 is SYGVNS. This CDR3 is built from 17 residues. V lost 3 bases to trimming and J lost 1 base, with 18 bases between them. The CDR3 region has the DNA TGTGCCAGCAGTGATTCGGGATTCGGGATTATCCAAGAGACCCAGTACTTC. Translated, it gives CASSDSGFGIIQETQYF.

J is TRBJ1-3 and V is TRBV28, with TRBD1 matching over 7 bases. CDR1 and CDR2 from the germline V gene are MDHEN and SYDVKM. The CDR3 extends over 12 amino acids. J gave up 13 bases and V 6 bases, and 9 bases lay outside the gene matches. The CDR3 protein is CASSKGALRIYF. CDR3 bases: TGTGCCAGCAGCAAGGGGGCCCTTAGGATATATTTT.

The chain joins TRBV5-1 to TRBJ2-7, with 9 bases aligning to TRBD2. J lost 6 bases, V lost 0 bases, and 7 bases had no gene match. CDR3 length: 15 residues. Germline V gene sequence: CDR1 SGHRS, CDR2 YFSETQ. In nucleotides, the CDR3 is TGCGCCAGCAGCTTGGAGGCTAGCGGGAACCGCGAGCAGTACTTC. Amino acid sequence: CASSLEASGNREQYF.

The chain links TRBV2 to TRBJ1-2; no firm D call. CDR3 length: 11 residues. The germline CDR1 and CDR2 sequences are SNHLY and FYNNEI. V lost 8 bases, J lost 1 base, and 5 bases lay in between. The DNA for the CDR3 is TGTGCCAGCCAGAATAACTATGGCTACACCTTC. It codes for CASQNNYGYTF. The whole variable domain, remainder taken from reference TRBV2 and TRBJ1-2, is EPEVTQTPSHQVTQMGQEVILRCVPISNHLYFYWYRQILGQKVEFLVSFYNNEISEKSEIFDDQFSVERPDGSNFTLKIRSTKLEDSAMYFCASQNNYGYTFGSGTRLTVV.

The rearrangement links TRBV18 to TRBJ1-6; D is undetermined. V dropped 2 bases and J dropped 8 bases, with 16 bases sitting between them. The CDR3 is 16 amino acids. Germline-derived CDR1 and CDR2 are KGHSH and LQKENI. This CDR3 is CASSPLPGSGDSPLHF. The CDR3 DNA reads TGTGCCAGCTCACCATTACCCGGAAGTGGAGATTCACCCCTCCACTTT. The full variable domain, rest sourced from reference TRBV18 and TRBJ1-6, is NAGVMQNPRHLVRRRGQEARLRCSPMKGHSHVYWYRQLPEEGLKFMVYLQKENIIDESGMPKERFSAEFPKEGPSILRIQQVVRGDSAAYFCASSPLPGSGDSPLHFGNGTRLTVT.

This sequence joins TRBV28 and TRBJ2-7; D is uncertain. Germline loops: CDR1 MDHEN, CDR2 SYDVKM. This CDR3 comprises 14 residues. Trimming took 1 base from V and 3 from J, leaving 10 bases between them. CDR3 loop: CASSLSAGVYEQYF. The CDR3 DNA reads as TGTGCCAGCAGTTTATCCGCAGGCGTCTACGAGCAGTACTTC.

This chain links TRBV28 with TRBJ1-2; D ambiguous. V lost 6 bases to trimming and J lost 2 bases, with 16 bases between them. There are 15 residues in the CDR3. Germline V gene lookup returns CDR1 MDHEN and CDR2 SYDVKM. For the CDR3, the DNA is TGTGCCAGCAGCCGTTTTTTGGGCAAAAACTATGGCTACACCTTC. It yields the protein CASSRFLGKNYGYTF.